This TCR beta chain was recorded in a study of shared clonotypes between healthy human individuals. Method: immunoSEQ multiplex PCR; TCRdb's copy keeps in-frame clones and lacks some. The table shows about 1 million clones, with 65% to 80% occurring only once. The ends were cut back, 5 bases at V and 6 bases at J, with 10 bases in the middle. This CDR3 contains 12 residues. The germline V gene encodes CDR1 SGHTA and CDR2 FQGNSA. The TCR originated in a man between 18 and 29 years old in good health. The chain carries TRBV7-2 and TRBJ2-5; no clear D gene. Sequenced input: memory CD4+ T cells sorted from blood. The subset denotes: CD45RA-negative fraction. The CDR3 nucleotides are TGTGCCAGCAGCATCCTCATGAAGACCCAGTACTTC. Encoded protein: CASSILMKTQYF.